The rows below give T cell receptor beta chains drawn from one sample of a study of T cell responses to AZD1222 COVID-19 vaccine. TCRdb keeps only in-frame clones here, not all; method: immunoSEQ multiplex PCR. The repertoire holds about 200,000 clones, with 90% to 95% as singletons. This specimen was peripheral blood, taken 28 days after the second AZD1222 dose. The receptor source for this set is an adult who received the AZD1222 COVID-19 vaccine. CDR3s include the opening cysteine and the closing phenylalanine or tryptophan. D genes are given only for firm matches. Clone size is stated in some rows and not others, as once, few, many or a class when expanded.

j_gene	v_gene	abundance	d_gene	CDR3nt	CDR3aa
TRBJ1-2	TRBV7-2	once	TRBD1	TGTGCCAGCAGCTTCACAGGGGACTATGGCTACACCTTC	CASSFTGDYGYTF
TRBJ2-7	TRBV6-2/TRBV6-3	NA	NA	TGTGCCAGCCGCCACTCAGGGGCTAACATCTACGAGCAGTACTTC	CASRHSGANIYEQYF
TRBJ1-2	TRBV4-1	NA	TRBD1	TGCGCCAGCAGTCGCCGGGACAGGAGATTACTTTTGATTGACTACACCTTC	CASSRRDRRLLLIDYTF
TRBJ2-2	TRBV12-3/TRBV12-4	NA	NA	TGTGCCAGCCGCATCACCGGGGAGCTGTTTTTT	CASRITGELFF
TRBJ2-1	TRBV5-8	NA	NA	TGTGCCAGCAGCTTCGTGGTTATCGTTAGGAATGAGCAGTTCTTC	CASSFVVIVRNEQFF
TRBJ1-5	TRBV11-2	NA	TRBD1	TGTGCCAGCAGCTTGGACAGGGGTCAGCCCCAGCATTTT	CASSLDRGQPQHF
TRBJ1-1	TRBV27	NA	NA	TGTGCCAGCAGTTCTCTTGGGGACCCGAACACTGAAGCTTTCTTT	CASSSLGDPNTEAFF
TRBJ2-1	TRBV28	NA	TRBD2	TGTGCCAGCAGTTTAACTAGCGGGGCGGGCCTAATCTTC	CASSLTSGAGLIF
TRBJ1-1	TRBV28	NA	NA	TGTGCCACAGTCCCGGGACATCTGAACACTGAAGCTTTCTTT	CATVPGHLNTEAFF
TRBJ1-1	TRBV28	NA	NA	TGTGCCAGCAGTTTAGTACCCGAACGAGCTTTCTTT	CASSLVPERAFF
TRBJ2-3	TRBV4-1	NA	TRBD1	TGCGCCAGCAGCCAAGTGGGCCGGGACAGGGGGCGAAGAGATACGCAGTATTTT	CASSQVGRDRGRRDTQYF